Presented here are 27 T cell receptor beta chains from one specimen sequenced in a study of blood T cell repertoires in COVID-19. Measured with immunoSEQ multiplex PCR; TCRdb has only the in-frame clones, and not every one. The table shows more than 150,000 clones, with roughly 84% occurring only once. Input material: peripheral blood. These receptors all stem from a woman aged 55-69 years with acute or convalescent COVID-19.

The rearrangement uses TRBV5-1 and TRBJ1-1; unclear D gene. The CDR3 spans 13 residues. Germline CDR1 SGHRS, CDR2 YFSETQ. V shed 2 bases and J shed 1 base, with 6 bases lying between them. DNA of the CDR3: TGCGCCAGCAGCTTTGGCAGGAACACTGAAGCTTTCTTT. It yields the protein CASSFGRNTEAFF.

The chain carries TRBV6-1 and TRBJ2-3; the D gene is possibly TRBD2 (6 bases). This CDR3 is 17 amino acids long. In germline, CDR1 is MNHNS, CDR2 SASEGT. V was shortened by 2 bases and J by 2 bases, with 17 bases between the two germline ends. The CDR3 spells CASSEYERGDPTDTQYF. For the CDR3, the DNA is TGTGCCAGCAGTGAATACGAGCGCGGGGATCCCACAGATACGCAGTATTTT.

This clone was seen only a few times. The genes are TRBV5-4 and TRBJ1-3; 7 bases match TRBD1. The CDR3 is 16 residues long. V lost 7 bases and J lost 0; bases outside the gene matches: 10. Germline V lookup: CDR1 SGHNT, CDR2 YYREEE (reference sequence). The chain's CDR3 is CASRRGGPSSGNTIYF. The CDR3 DNA follows: TGTGCCAGCCGTCGAGGGGGCCCTAGCTCTGGAAACACCATATATTTT.

This clone was counted a few times. V gene TRBV6-5 combines with J gene TRBJ1-2, with TRBD1 matching over 7 bases. From germline, CDR1 is MNHEY and CDR2 SVGAGI. The V segment lost 2 bases and the J segment 7 bases; nucleotides outside the gene matches: 7. This CDR3 is built from 14 residues. DNA for the CDR3: TGTGCCAGCAGTTACCCGGGGCAGGGGGGTGGCTACACCTTC. As protein: CASSYPGQGGGYTF.

The V gene is TRBV5-6, the J gene TRBJ2-7; 7 bases fit TRBD1. Trimming removed 4 bases from V and 3 bases from J; junction bases left unmatched: 1. Germline-derived CDR1 and CDR2 are SGHDT and YYEEEE. CDR3 length: 12 residues. CDR3 DNA sequence: TGTGCCAGCAGCCGGGACAGCTACGAGCAGTACTTC. It yields the protein CASSRDSYEQYF.

The rearrangement links TRBV18 to TRBJ2-3, with 9 nucleotides matching TRBD2. Trimming took 6 bases from V and 4 from J; bases not matched to a gene: 5. This CDR3 has 14 residues. Germline lookup yields CDR1 KGHSH and CDR2 LQKENI. The DNA of the CDR3 is TGTGCCAGCTCGGGTAGCGGGGGCGCAGATACGCAGTATTTT. Translating it yields CASSGSGGADTQYF.

The chain is built from TRBV5-4 and TRBJ2-7; 13 bases are shared with TRBD2. The germline V gene has CDR1 SGHNT and CDR2 YYREEE (reference sequence). CDR3 length: 15 residues. Trimming removed 4 bases from V and 2 bases from J; junction bases left unmatched: 3. CDR3 sequence: CASSTGLAGAYEQYF. The CDR3 DNA is TGTGCCAGCAGCACCGGACTAGCGGGGGCCTACGAGCAGTACTTC.

The chain is built from TRBV29-1 and TRBJ1-6, with TRBD1 as a possible D gene (6 bases). Germline values: CDR1 SQVTM, CDR2 ANQGSEA. Trimming cost V 7 bases and J 1 base, with 8 bases left between them. The CDR3 loop spans 13 amino acids. CDR3 region: CSADRSYNSPLHF. The CDR3 DNA sequence: TGCAGCGCTGACAGGTCCTATAATTCACCCCTCCACTTT.

The genes are TRBV5-6 and TRBJ2-7, with 7 bases lining up with TRBD1. Germline trimming cut 0 bases from V and 2 bases from J; bases unmatched to any gene: 2. This CDR3 region has 14 residues. The germline gives CDR1 SGHDT, CDR2 YYEEEE. CDR3 nucleotide sequence: TGTGCCAGCAGCTTGGGACAGGGCCCCTACGAGCAGTACTTC. As protein: CASSLGQGPYEQYF.

The chain has TRBV6-5 and TRBJ2-7; 8 nucleotides align to TRBD1. Trimming took 5 bases from V and 4 from J; bases not matched to a gene: 4. CDR1 and CDR2 from the germline V gene are MNHEY and SVGAGI. The CDR3 is 13 amino acids. The CDR3 nucleotides read TGTGCCAGCAGTCTGGACAGGGCTTACGAGCAGTACTTC. It translates to CASSLDRAYEQYF.

V usage is TRBV9 and J usage is TRBJ2-2; possible D gene TRBD1, 5 bases. Trimming removed 4 bases at V and 4 bases at J, with 11 bases between. This CDR3 contains 14 residues. CDR1 SGDLS and CDR2 YYNGEE come from the germline V gene. CDR3 loop: CASSLYDSTGELFF. In DNA, the CDR3 is TGTGCCAGCAGCCTGTACGACAGCACCGGGGAGCTGTTTTTT.

The rearrangement joins TRBV5-1 to TRBJ2-7; 7 nucleotides align to TRBD1. Looked up from germline, CDR1 is SGHRS and CDR2 is YFSETQ. Trimming took 3 bases from V and 3 from J; bases not matched to a gene: 9. This CDR3 is built from 15 residues. CDR3 DNA: TGCGCCAGCAGCTACGGAACAGGGGCCCTCTACGAGCAGTACTTC. This translates into CASSYGTGALYEQYF.

Concerning this clone: The same CDR3 can be traced to other DNA sequences in this sample. CDR3 amino acids: CASSIDRGRNQPQHF. The DNA of the CDR3 is TGTGCCAGTAGTATAGATAGGGGGCGCAATCAGCCCCAGCATTTT. This chain uses TRBV19 with TRBJ1-5; TRBD1 agrees at 7 bases. The germline CDR1 and CDR2 sequences are LNHDA and SQIVND (reference sequence). V gave up 0 bases and J gave up 2 bases; unmatched junction bases: 1. This CDR3 has 15 residues.

The chain combines TRBV11-2 with TRBJ2-7; 12 bases line up with TRBD2. The germline gives CDR1 SGHAT, CDR2 FQNNGV. The CDR3 sequence is 17 residues long. Germline trimming cut 2 bases from V and 2 bases from J; bases unmatched to any gene: 7. The CDR3 DNA reads as TGTGCCAGCAGCTTACTACTAGCGGGGGGCCAGGCCTACGAGCAGTACTTC. Translating gives CASSLLLAGGQAYEQYF.

The gene calls are TRBV7-2 and TRBJ1-3; tentative D call: TRBD1 (6 bases). Trimming pared 5 bases from V and 2 bases from J, leaving 13 bases between. The CDR3 sequence is 15 residues long. The germline V gene encodes CDR1 SGHTA and CDR2 FQGNSA. CDR3 nucleotide sequence: TGTGCCAGCAGCCCACAGGGTGGGCCTGGAAACACCATATATTTT. It encodes CASSPQGGPGNTIYF.

The chain combines TRBV5-4 with TRBJ2-1; 12 bases line up with TRBD2. The germline gives CDR1 SGHNT, CDR2 YYREEE (reference sequence). The CDR3 has 17 amino acids. V shed 0 bases and J 4 bases; nucleotides not matched to a gene: 5. CDR3 region: CASSLGTSGAGYNEQFF. The CDR3 coding sequence is TGTGCCAGCAGCTTGGGGACTAGCGGGGCCGGATACAATGAGCAGTTCTTC.

The chain couples TRBV5-4 to TRBJ1-2; D might be TRBD1 (5 bases). This CDR3 is built from 16 residues. Between the trimmed V and J ends, which lost 3 bases and 6 bases, there was a span of 21 bases. Germline CDR1 reads SGHNT; CDR2 reads YYREEE (reference sequence). In DNA, the CDR3 is TGTGCCAGCAGCTCCAGGGCTTCCACTAAGGCGGATGGCTACACCTTC. Its translation is CASSSRASTKADGYTF.

This rearrangement joins TRBV12-5 to TRBJ2-1; 8 nucleotides align to TRBD2. CDR1 and CDR2 from the germline V gene are LGHNT and FRNRAP. The CDR3 contains 16 residues. The trim removed 0 bases at V and 3 bases at J, leaving 4 bases unmatched. The CDR3 reads CASGLVSGGLYNEQFF. CDR3 DNA: TGTGCTAGTGGTTTGGTAAGCGGGGGCCTCTACAATGAGCAGTTCTTC.

The table lists this clone with a count of one. The rearrangement links TRBV6-5 to TRBJ1-4; the D gene is possibly TRBD1 (5 bases). This CDR3 contains 11 residues. Per germline, CDR1 MNHEY and CDR2 SVGAGI. V shed 7 bases and J shed 8 bases, with 8 bases lying between them. In DNA, the CDR3 is TGTGCCAGCATGAAGGGGGAAAAACTGTTTTTT. Protein: CASMKGEKLFF.

This chain's CDR3 is CASSRDFYEQYF. For the CDR3, the DNA is TGTGCCAGCAGTCGGGACTTCTACGAGCAGTACTTC. The chain uses TRBV6-5 and TRBJ2-7; D is possibly TRBD2 (6 bases). CDR3 size: 12 residues. Germline CDR1 reads MNHEY; CDR2 reads SVGAGI. V was trimmed by 5 bases and J by 3 bases, leaving 8 bases between them.

The chain couples TRBV19 to TRBJ1-5, with 10 nucleotides matching TRBD1. Germline V gene sequence: CDR1 LNHDA, CDR2 SQIVND (reference sequence). Unmatched junction bases numbered 8, after V lost 9 bases and J lost 6 bases. CDR3 size: 14 residues. The CDR3 here is CASCFDRGLQPQHF. For the CDR3, the DNA is TGTGCCAGCTGCTTCGACAGGGGGCTTCAGCCCCAGCATTTT.

The chain is built from TRBV6-1 and TRBJ1-2; tentatively, D is TRBD1 (5 bases). Germline lookup yields CDR1 MNHNS and CDR2 SASEGT. Between the trimmed V and J ends, which lost 4 bases and 2 bases, there was a span of 11 bases. The CDR3 extends over 14 amino acids. DNA for the CDR3: TGTGCCAGCAGTGCAGCCGGGGGGAACTATGGCTACACCTTC. Translating it yields CASSAAGGNYGYTF.

The V gene is TRBV7-2, the J gene TRBJ2-1; 8 positions match TRBD2. This CDR3 spans 18 amino acids. Trimming took 2 bases from V and 7 from J; bases not matched to a gene: 16. The germline gives CDR1 SGHTA, CDR2 FQGNSA. The CDR3 nucleotides read TGTGCCAGCAGCTTAAGGGCTGCCGGGGGGGCAGAGAGGAATGAGCAGTTCTTC. Protein sequence: CASSLRAAGGAERNEQFF.

This CDR3 is CASSPWRVQENTEAFF. For the CDR3, the DNA is TGTGCCAGCTCACCATGGAGAGTACAAGAGAACACTGAAGCTTTCTTT. This chain uses TRBV18 with TRBJ1-1; D unresolved. V was shortened by 2 bases and J by 1 base, with 14 bases between the two germline ends. The CDR3 runs 16 residues. Germline values: CDR1 KGHSH, CDR2 LQKENI.

This clone occurred a few times. J is TRBJ1-4 and V is TRBV6-5, with TRBD1 as a possible D gene (5 bases). The V gene's germline CDR1 is MNHEY and CDR2 SVGAGI. V shed 6 bases and J shed 2 bases, with 10 bases lying between them. The CDR3 covers 14 residues. DNA of the CDR3: TGTGCCAGCAGGGGGGGATCTACTAATGAAAAACTGTTTTTT. Translating gives CASRGGSTNEKLFF.

The chain combines TRBV18 with TRBJ1-1, with 7 bases identical to TRBD1. V lost 2 bases, J lost 4 bases, and 7 bases stayed unmatched. This CDR3 has 15 amino acids. Germline V gene lookup returns CDR1 KGHSH and CDR2 LQKENI. CDR3 DNA: TGTGCCAGCTCACCATCGACAGGGAGAGGCACTGAAGCTTTCTTT. It translates to CASSPSTGRGTEAFF. Full variable domain (remainder filled in from reference TRBV18 and TRBJ1-1): NAGVMQNPRHLVRRRGQEARLRCSPMKGHSHVYWYRQLPEEGLKFMVYLQKENIIDESGMPKERFSAEFPKEGPSILRIQQVVRGDSAAYFCASSPSTGRGTEAFFGQGTRLTVV.

This sequence joins TRBV9 and TRBJ1-3; no definite D call. Germline loops: CDR1 SGDLS, CDR2 YYNGEE. Trimming removed 4 bases from V and 4 bases from J, with 12 bases in between. The CDR3 runs to 14 residues. CDR3 sequence reads: CASSLSREGNTIYF. The CDR3 coding sequence is TGTGCCAGCAGCCTCTCGCGGGAAGGAAACACCATATATTTT. Using reference TRBV9 and TRBJ1-3 for the parts outside the CDR3, the full variable domain is DSGVTQTPKHLITATGQRVTLRCSPRSGDLSVYWYQQSLDQGLQFLIQYYNGEERAKGNILERFSAQQFPDLHSELNLSSLELGDSALYFCASSLSREGNTIYFGEGSWLTVV.